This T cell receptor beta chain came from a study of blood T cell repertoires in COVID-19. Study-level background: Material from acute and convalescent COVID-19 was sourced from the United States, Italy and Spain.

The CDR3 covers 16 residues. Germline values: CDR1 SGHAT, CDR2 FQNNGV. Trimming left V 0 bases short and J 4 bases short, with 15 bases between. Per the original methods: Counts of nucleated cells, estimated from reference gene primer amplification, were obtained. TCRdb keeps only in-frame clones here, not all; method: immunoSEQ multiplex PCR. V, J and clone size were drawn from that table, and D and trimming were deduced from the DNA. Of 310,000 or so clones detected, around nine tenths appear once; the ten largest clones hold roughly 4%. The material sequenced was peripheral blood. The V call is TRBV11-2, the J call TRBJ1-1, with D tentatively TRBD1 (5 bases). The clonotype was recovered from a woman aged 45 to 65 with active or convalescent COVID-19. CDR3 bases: TGTGCCAGCAGCTTAGATTGGTCAGGGAAGGGCACTGAAGCTTTCTTT. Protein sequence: CASSLDWSGKGTEAFF.